This TCR beta chain was sequenced in a study of blood T cell repertoires in COVID-19. The wider study: The United States, Italy and Spain supplied acute and convalescent COVID-19 samples. The analysed material was cDNA or gDNA that came from T cells, B-cell-depleted T cells, or PBMCs.

Original methodology: Scientists estimated how many nucleated cells there were by amplifying reference gene primers. TCRdb's copy holds only in-frame clones and misses some; the assay was immunoSEQ multiplex PCR. The DNA was the basis for D and trimming; V, J and clone size are from that table. Here the sample spans some 340,000 clones, around 82% being singletons. This CDR3 comprises 14 residues. Germline lookup yields CDR1 LNHNV and CDR2 YYDKDF (reference sequence). The ends lost 2 bases at V and 5 bases at J; junction bases unmatched: 2. The chain is built from TRBV15 and TRBJ2-7, with 11 bases aligning to TRBD2. This clonotype originated in a man aged 25-45 years with active or convalescent COVID-19. The sequenced sample consisted of peripheral blood. The CDR3 reads CATSRRLAGNEQYF. The CDR3 DNA sequence: TGTGCCACCAGCAGAAGACTAGCGGGAAACGAGCAGTACTTC.